This note documents a single T cell receptor beta chain sequence. Its antigen is as yet unknown. This entry belongs to a study of shared clonotypes between healthy human individuals. The overall study: CD8 memory received one plate per donor, CD8 naive two, CD4 memory three and CD4 naive three.

Execution of the assay was at deep level. Sequenced by immunoSEQ multiplex PCR; TCRdb stores in-frame clones only, minus some. The sample carries about 2,500,000 clones, more than 80% recorded once. Germline CDR1 is MDHEN and CDR2 is SYDVKM. The V gene lost 3 bases and the J gene lost 0 bases, with 18 bases spanning the gap. This CDR3 comprises 18 residues. Notes on the study in general: The naive CD4 repertoires of a few donors were compared, and approximately 5% of clonotypes were shared.

The sequence was obtained from a young man in good health. The sequencing input was naive CD4+ T cells sorted from blood. Subset reported: CD45RA+ positively selected. The V call is TRBV28, the J call TRBJ1-5, with a possible D match to TRBD1 (5 bases). CDR3 DNA sequence: TGTGCCAGCAGTTTTCACTCAGCAGGGAGATATAGCAATCAGCCCCAGCATTTT. Its translation: CASSFHSAGRYSNQPQHF.